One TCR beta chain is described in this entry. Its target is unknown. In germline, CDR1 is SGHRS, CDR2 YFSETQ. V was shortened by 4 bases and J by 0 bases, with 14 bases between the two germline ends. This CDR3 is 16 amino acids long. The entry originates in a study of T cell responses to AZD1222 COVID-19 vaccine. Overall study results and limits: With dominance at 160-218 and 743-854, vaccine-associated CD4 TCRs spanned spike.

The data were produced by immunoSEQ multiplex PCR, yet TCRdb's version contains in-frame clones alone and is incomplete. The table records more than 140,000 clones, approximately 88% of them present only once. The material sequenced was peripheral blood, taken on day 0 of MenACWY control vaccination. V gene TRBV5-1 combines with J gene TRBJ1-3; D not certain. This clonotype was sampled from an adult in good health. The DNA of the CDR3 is TGCGCCAGCAGCAGGGAGATCGGCATCTCTGGAAACACCATATATTTT. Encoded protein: CASSREIGISGNTIYF.